This is a list of T cell receptor beta chains from one sample in a study of cytomegalovirus exposure and HLA in healthy donors. Only in-frame clones appear in the TCRdb table, and some are missing; sequencing was by immunoSEQ multiplex PCR. The sample shows 150,000 to 200,000 clones, about 76% of them seen only once. Sample: PBMCs. These TCRs come from a male donor in good health and CMV-seropositive. Both conserved end residues are part of each CDR3. Each record gives: J gene, V gene, clone size, D gene, CDR3 protein, CDR3 DNA. The D gene is left open where the match is weak. Where a row states a size, it is once, few, many or the class of an expanded clone; other rows omit it.

>TRBJ2-7|TRBV18|NA|TRBD1
CASSPGQVYEQYF
TGTGCCAGCTCACCGGGACAGGTTTACGAGCAGTACTTC
>TRBJ1-2|TRBV7-2|once|NA
CASRGAGAHGYTF
TGTGCCAGCAGAGGGGCAGGGGCCCATGGCTACACCTTC
>TRBJ1-2|TRBV29-1|once|NA
CSVVDNYYGYTF
TGCAGCGTTGTGGACAACTATTATGGCTACACCTTC
>TRBJ1-2|TRBV23-1|NA|TRBD1
CASSQLSTGAGGYTF
TGCGCCAGCAGTCAACTCTCGACAGGGGCTGGCGGCTACACCTTC
>TRBJ2-5|TRBV4-2|NA|TRBD2
CASSQDTGGDQETQYF
TGTGCCAGCAGCCAAGATACGGGGGGGGACCAAGAGACCCAGTACTTC
>TRBJ2-3|TRBV7-2|NA|TRBD2
CASSQRGGTDTQYF
TGTGCCAGCAGCCAGCGGGGGGGCACAGATACGCAGTATTTT
>TRBJ2-5|TRBV7-9|NA|TRBD2
CASSTTSGGIQETQYF
TGTGCCAGCAGCACGACTAGCGGGGGGATCCAAGAGACCCAGTACTTC
>TRBJ1-2|TRBV18|NA|NA
CASSRGLGRVVYGYTF
TGTGCCAGCTCAAGGGGCCTGGGCAGGGTCGTCTATGGCTACACCTTC
>TRBJ1-1|TRBV6-1|NA|NA
CASSELVVQGSTEAFF
TGTGCCAGCAGTGAATTGGTGGTACAGGGTAGCACTGAAGCTTTCTTT
>TRBJ2-2|TRBV2|NA|NA
CALGTTGELFF
TGTGCCCTTGGGACTACCGGGGAGCTGTTTTTT
>TRBJ1-2|TRBV11-2|NA|NA
CASSSPGGLHYGYTF
TGTGCCAGCAGCTCCCCCGGGGGGCTCCACTATGGCTACACCTTC
>TRBJ2-1|TRBV7-9|NA|TRBD2
CASSSGGTSYNEQFF
TGTGCCAGCAGCTCCGGGGGGACCTCCTACAATGAGCAGTTCTTC
>TRBJ2-5|TRBV4-2|NA|TRBD2
CASSPGTSGGRETQYF
TGTGCCAGCAGCCCTGGGACTAGCGGGGGGCGGGAGACCCAGTACTTC
>TRBJ2-3|TRBV7-3|NA|NA
CASSFGGASTDTQYF
TGTGCCAGCAGCTTCGGCGGGGCTAGCACAGATACGCAGTATTTT
>TRBJ2-5|TRBV7-2|NA|TRBD1
CASSPRQGAGETQYF
TGTGCCAGCAGCCCGCGACAGGGGGCCGGTGAGACCCAGTACTTC
>TRBJ2-3|TRBV2|NA|NA
CASSERRGGGDTQYF
TGTGCCAGCAGTGAAAGGAGGGGGGGCGGGGATACGCAGTATTTT
>TRBJ2-5|TRBV13|NA|NA
CASSPSPGQQETQYF
TGTGCCAGCAGCCCGTCTCCCGGACAGCAAGAGACCCAGTACTTC
>TRBJ2-2|TRBV6-5|once|NA
CASRPHNTGELFF
TGTGCCAGCAGACCACATAACACCGGGGAGCTGTTTTTT
>TRBJ1-2|TRBV5-4|NA|NA
CASSFPTGGNYGYTF
TGTGCCAGCAGCTTCCCCACGGGGGGAAACTATGGCTACACCTTC
>TRBJ1-1|TRBV10-1|NA|NA
CASSQGQNTEAFF
TGCGCCAGCAGTCAGGGTCAGAACACTGAAGCTTTCTTT